The clone carrying this TCR beta chain was observed once. CD45RO-negative, CCR7-selected cells formed the naive CD8 fraction, which excluded terminally differentiated effector memory CD45RA+ cells. Germline lookup yields CDR1 SSHAT and CDR2 FNYEAQ (reference sequence). CDR3 size: 15 residues. Trimming removed 3 bases at V and 5 bases at J, with 13 bases between. This sample was included in a study of shared clonotypes between healthy human individuals. It was around 220 ng DNA, 31,000 or so T cell genomes, that sorted-subset replicate PCRs used. Here immunoSEQ multiplex PCR was the method, and the copy in TCRdb shows in-frame clones only, minus some. Of roughly 590,000 clones listed, roughly 95% are singletons.

Material: naive CD8+ T cells sorted from blood. This TCR derives from a woman under 40 in good health. The chain couples TRBV7-7 to TRBJ2-2, with D possibly TRBD1 on 5 matching bases. CDR3 in DNA: TGTGCCAGCAGCTTTCGACAAGGGGATACCGGGGAGCTGTTTTTT. Protein product: CASSFRQGDTGELFF.